A selection of T cell receptor beta chains follows, all from one sample in a study of blood T cell repertoires in COVID-19. TCRdb keeps only in-frame clones here, not all; method: immunoSEQ multiplex PCR. The profile shows around 360,000 clones, about 89% of them singletons. Material: peripheral blood. All receptors come from a woman aged 25 to 39 with COVID-19, enrolled during active disease. The CDR3 runs from the conserved cysteine through the conserved F or W. The order of the fields is clone size, D gene, J gene, V gene, CDR3 protein, CDR3 DNA. D genes are given only for firm matches. Size is omitted from some rows. Given values are once, few, many or a class for expanded clones.

size: NA; D: NA; J: TRBJ1-3; V: TRBV6-9; CDR3: CASSTSDSSGNTIYF; DNA: TGTGCCAGCAGTACCTCGGACAGCTCTGGAAACACCATATATTTT
size: NA; D: NA; J: TRBJ2-5; V: TRBV10-1; CDR3: CASSENREETQYF; DNA: TGCGCCAGCAGTGAAAACAGGGAGGAGACCCAGTACTTC
size: NA; D: TRBD2; J: TRBJ2-1; V: TRBV11-2; CDR3: CASSLLAGGSFNEQFF; DNA: TGTGCCAGCAGCCTACTAGCGGGAGGTTCCTTCAATGAGCAGTTCTTC
size: NA; D: TRBD2; J: TRBJ2-7; V: TRBV5-4; CDR3: CASRTREGDYEQYF; DNA: TGTGCCAGCAGAACGCGGGAGGGAGACTACGAGCAGTACTTC
size: NA; D: NA; J: TRBJ2-5; V: TRBV30; CDR3: CAWTKPKRTQYF; DNA: TGTGCCTGGACCAAACCCAAGAGGACCCAGTACTTC
size: NA; D: NA; J: TRBJ2-5; V: TRBV15; CDR3: CATSREREETQYF; DNA: TGTGCCACCAGCAGAGAACGAGAGGAGACCCAGTACTTC
size: NA; D: NA; J: TRBJ1-1; V: TRBV5-8; CDR3: CASSLVRGGNTEAFF; DNA: TGTGCCAGCAGCTTGGTAAGGGGAGGGAACACTGAAGCTTTCTTT
size: NA; D: NA; J: TRBJ1-1; V: TRBV9; CDR3: CASSPLTEAFF; DNA: TGTGCCAGCAGCCCCCTCACTGAAGCTTTCTTT
size: NA; D: NA; J: TRBJ2-1; V: TRBV2; CDR3: CASRLILAGSSYNEQFF; DNA: TGTGCCAGCAGGTTAATATTGGCGGGATCCTCCTACAATGAGCAGTTCTTC
size: NA; D: NA; J: TRBJ2-7; V: TRBV27; CDR3: CASSFAGSEQYF; DNA: TGTGCCAGCAGTTTTGCGGGGTCCGAGCAGTACTTC
size: NA; D: TRBD1; J: TRBJ1-1; V: TRBV18; CDR3: CASSWDSIGAEAFF; DNA: TGTGCCAGCTCATGGGACAGCATAGGGGCTGAAGCTTTCTTT
size: NA; D: NA; J: TRBJ2-3; V: TRBV6-2/TRBV6-3; CDR3: CASSWTSTDTQYF; DNA: TGTGCCAGCAGTTGGACTAGCACAGATACGCAGTATTTT
size: few; D: TRBD1; J: TRBJ1-4; V: TRBV5-1; CDR3: CASSLSGTVITEKLFF; DNA: TGCGCCAGCAGCTTATCCGGGACAGTCATTACTGAAAAACTGTTTTTT
size: NA; D: NA; J: TRBJ1-2; V: TRBV28; CDR3: CASSGGRDYGYTF; DNA: TGTGCCAGCAGCGGTGGCAGGGACTATGGCTACACCTTC
size: NA; D: NA; J: TRBJ2-7; V: TRBV9; CDR3: CASSPQGHEQYF; DNA: TGTGCCAGCAGCCCCCAGGGTCACGAGCAGTACTTC
size: NA; D: NA; J: TRBJ2-7; V: TRBV30; CDR3: CAWGRGFHEQYF; DNA: TGTGCCTGGGGACGAGGTTTCCACGAGCAGTACTTC
size: NA; D: TRBD1; J: TRBJ2-7; V: TRBV5-4; CDR3: CASSLFGQGASYEQYF; DNA: TGTGCCAGCAGCTTGTTCGGGCAGGGGGCTTCCTACGAGCAGTACTTC
size: NA; D: NA; J: TRBJ2-7; V: TRBV19; CDR3: CASTGDHYEQYF; DNA: TGTGCCAGTACAGGGGACCACTACGAGCAGTACTTC
size: NA; D: TRBD1; J: TRBJ2-7; V: TRBV6-5; CDR3: CASSYSPGQGYEQYF; DNA: TGTGCCAGCAGTTACTCACCTGGACAGGGATACGAGCAGTACTTC
size: NA; D: TRBD2; J: TRBJ2-7; V: TRBV5-5; CDR3: CASSLSREESSYEQYF; DNA: TGTGCCAGCAGTCTTTCACGGGAGGAAAGCTCCTACGAGCAGTACTTC
size: NA; D: TRBD1; J: TRBJ1-5; V: TRBV2; CDR3: CASSGGQTSNQPQHF; DNA: TGTGCCAGCAGCGGGGGACAGACTAGCAATCAGCCCCAGCATTTT
size: NA; D: NA; J: TRBJ2-3; V: TRBV5-4; CDR3: CASSIDRRRSTDTQYF; DNA: TGTGCCAGCAGCATCGACAGGAGAAGAAGCACAGATACGCAGTATTTT
size: NA; D: TRBD2; J: TRBJ2-3; V: TRBV5-1; CDR3: CASRLTSGSADTQYF; DNA: TGCGCCAGCAGGCTGACTAGCGGGAGTGCAGATACGCAGTATTTT
size: NA; D: TRBD2; J: TRBJ2-5; V: TRBV28; CDR3: CASSSAAGSDTHETQYF; DNA: TGTGCCAGCAGTTCAGCAGCGGGATCCGACACCCATGAGACCCAGTACTTC
size: NA; D: NA; J: TRBJ1-5; V: TRBV29-1; CDR3: CSVAVGAPNQPQHF; DNA: TGCAGCGTTGCCGTGGGGGCCCCGAATCAGCCCCAGCATTTT
size: NA; D: TRBD2; J: TRBJ2-3; V: TRBV6-5; CDR3: CASSRTSGRTDTQYF; DNA: TGTGCCAGCAGCAGGACTAGCGGGAGGACAGATACGCAGTATTTT
size: once; D: TRBD2; J: TRBJ2-3; V: TRBV24-1; CDR3: CATSDLPSGMKPDTQYF; DNA: TGTGCCACCAGTGATTTGCCTAGCGGGATGAAGCCAGATACGCAGTATTTT
size: NA; D: TRBD1; J: TRBJ2-7; V: TRBV25-1; CDR3: CASRQGVSYEQYF; DNA: TGTGCCAGCAGGCAGGGGGTTTCCTACGAGCAGTACTTC
size: NA; D: NA; J: TRBJ2-1; V: TRBV19; CDR3: CASSIRWSSYNEQFF; DNA: TGTGCCAGTAGTATACGGTGGAGCTCCTACAATGAGCAGTTCTTC
size: NA; D: TRBD2; J: TRBJ2-1; V: TRBV5-5; CDR3: CASSSRLADSLYNEQFF; DNA: TGTGCCAGCAGCTCGCGACTAGCGGATTCGCTATACAATGAGCAGTTCTTC
size: NA; D: TRBD1; J: TRBJ2-3; V: TRBV7-9; CDR3: CASNARDRGLSDTQYF; DNA: TGTGCCAGCAACGCCAGGGACAGGGGGCTCTCAGATACGCAGTATTTT
size: NA; D: TRBD2; J: TRBJ2-5; V: TRBV5-1; CDR3: CASTLGDGRSTQYF; DNA: TGCGCCAGCACCTTGGGGGACGGGAGGAGTACCCAGTACTTC
size: NA; D: TRBD2; J: TRBJ2-1; V: TRBV6-6; CDR3: CASSPGLASREQFF; DNA: TGTGCCAGCAGTCCGGGACTAGCGTCAAGAGAGCAGTTCTTC
size: many; D: TRBD1; J: TRBJ1-5; V: TRBV28; CDR3: CASSLNGQGNIQPQHF; DNA: TGTGCCAGCAGTCTCAACGGACAGGGAAACATTCAGCCCCAGCATTTT
size: NA; D: NA; J: TRBJ2-7; V: TRBV5-5; CDR3: CASSLVPSRSYEQYF; DNA: TGTGCCAGCAGCTTGGTTCCTAGCCGATCCTACGAGCAGTACTTC
size: NA; D: NA; J: TRBJ1-1; V: TRBV6-2/TRBV6-3; CDR3: CASSPRSTEAFF; DNA: TGTGCCAGCAGTCCGAGAAGTACTGAAGCTTTCTTT
size: NA; D: TRBD1; J: TRBJ1-4; V: TRBV5-1; CDR3: CASSLAGGATNEKLFF; DNA: TGCGCCAGCAGCTTGGCAGGGGGCGCAACTAATGAAAAACTGTTTTTT
size: NA; D: NA; J: TRBJ2-3; V: TRBV7-2; CDR3: CASSLMVATDTQYF; DNA: TGTGCCAGCAGCTTGATGGTAGCAACAGATACGCAGTATTTT
size: NA; D: TRBD2; J: TRBJ2-1; V: TRBV4-1; CDR3: CASSHTSGNNEQFF; DNA: TGCGCCAGCAGCCATACTAGCGGAAACAATGAGCAGTTCTTC
size: NA; D: TRBD2; J: TRBJ2-5; V: TRBV10-1; CDR3: CASSPGLGWEETQYF; DNA: TGCGCCAGCAGTCCGGGACTAGGTTGGGAAGAGACCCAGTACTTC
size: NA; D: NA; J: TRBJ2-5; V: TRBV7-6; CDR3: CASSLVRGTQYF; DNA: TGTGCCAGCAGCTTAGTTAGGGGGACCCAGTACTTC
size: NA; D: NA; J: TRBJ2-1; V: TRBV9; CDR3: CASSPRLAEYNEQFF; DNA: TGTGCCAGCAGCCCCCGTTTAGCGGAGTACAATGAGCAGTTCTTC
size: NA; D: TRBD2; J: TRBJ2-7; V: TRBV28; CDR3: CASSPRTSSYEQYF; DNA: TGTGCCAGCAGCCCAAGGACTAGCTCCTACGAGCAGTACTTC
size: NA; D: TRBD2; J: TRBJ2-4; V: TRBV28; CDR3: CASSFWLAGGAANIQYF; DNA: TGTGCCAGCAGTTTCTGGCTAGCGGGAGGGGCGGCTAACATTCAGTACTTC
size: NA; D: NA; J: TRBJ2-7; V: TRBV24-1; CDR3: CATSEGPGEQYF; DNA: TGTGCCACCAGTGAGGGCCCAGGTGAGCAGTACTTC
size: NA; D: TRBD1; J: TRBJ2-2; V: TRBV5-1; CDR3: CASSLGQGSNTGELFF; DNA: TGCGCCAGCAGTTTGGGACAGGGTTCGAACACCGGGGAGCTGTTTTTT
size: NA; D: NA; J: TRBJ2-1; V: TRBV6-6; CDR3: CASSYGAGRDNEQFF; DNA: TGTGCCAGCAGTTACGGCGCGGGACGGGACAATGAGCAGTTCTTC
size: NA; D: NA; J: TRBJ2-2; V: TRBV19; CDR3: CASSTTGKTGELFF; DNA: TGTGCCAGTAGTACGACGGGGAAAACCGGGGAGCTGTTTTTT
size: NA; D: NA; J: TRBJ1-1; V: TRBV4-3; CDR3: CASSLGGARDTEAFF; DNA: TGCGCCAGCAGCCTTGGGGGGGCGCGGGACACTGAAGCTTTCTTT
size: NA; D: NA; J: TRBJ1-5; V: TRBV10-3; CDR3: CAIRGQSNQPQHF; DNA: TGTGCCATCCGTGGACAGAGCAATCAGCCCCAGCATTTT
size: NA; D: TRBD1; J: TRBJ1-5; V: TRBV6-5; CDR3: CASSRQGAGQPQHF; DNA: TGTGCCAGCAGCAGACAGGGGGCCGGTCAGCCCCAGCATTTT